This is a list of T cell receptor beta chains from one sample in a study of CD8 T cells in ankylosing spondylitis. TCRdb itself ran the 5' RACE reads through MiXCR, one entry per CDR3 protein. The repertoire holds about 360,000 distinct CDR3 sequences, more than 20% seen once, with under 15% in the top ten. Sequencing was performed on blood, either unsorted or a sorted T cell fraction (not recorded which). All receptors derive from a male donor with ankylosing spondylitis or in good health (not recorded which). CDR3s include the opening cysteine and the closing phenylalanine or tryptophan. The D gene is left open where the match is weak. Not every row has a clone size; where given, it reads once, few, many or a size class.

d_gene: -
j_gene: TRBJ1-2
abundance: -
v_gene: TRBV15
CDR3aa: CATSRGQPYGYTF
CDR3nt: TGTGCCACCAGCAGAGGACAGCCCTATGGCTACACCTTC

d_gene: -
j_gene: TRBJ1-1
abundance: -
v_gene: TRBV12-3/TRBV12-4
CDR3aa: CASREAPDMTMNTEAFF
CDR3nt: TGTGCCAGCAGAGAAGCCCCGGACATGACAATGAACACTGAAGCTTTCTTT

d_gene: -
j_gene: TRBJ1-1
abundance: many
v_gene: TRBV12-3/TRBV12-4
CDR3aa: CASSLGGLGTEAFF
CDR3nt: TGTGCCAGCAGTTTAGGGGGCCTCGGCACTGAAGCTTTCTTT

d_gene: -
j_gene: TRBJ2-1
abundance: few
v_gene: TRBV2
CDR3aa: CASSELMGASYNEQFF
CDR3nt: TGTGCCAGCAGTGAACTAATGGGGGCCTCCTACAATGAGCAGTTCTTC

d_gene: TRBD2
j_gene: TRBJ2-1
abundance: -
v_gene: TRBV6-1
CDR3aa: CASSIGGGSSYNEQFF
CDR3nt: TGTGCCAGCAGTATCGGCGGGGGTAGCTCCTACAATGAGCAGTTCTTC

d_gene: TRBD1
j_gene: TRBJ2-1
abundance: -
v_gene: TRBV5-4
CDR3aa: CASSPPGTDYNEQFF
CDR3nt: TGTGCCAGCAGCCCACCCGGGACAGATTACAATGAGCAGTTCTTC

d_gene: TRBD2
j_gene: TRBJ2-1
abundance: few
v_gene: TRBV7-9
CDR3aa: CASSPSRGSSYNEQFF
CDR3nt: TGTGCCAGCAGCCCGTCGCGGGGGAGCTCCTACAATGAGCAGTTCTTC

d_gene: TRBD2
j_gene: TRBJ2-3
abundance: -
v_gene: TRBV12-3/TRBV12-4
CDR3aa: CASSATSGKPTDTQYF
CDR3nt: TGTGCCAGCAGTGCTACTAGCGGGAAACCCACAGATACGCAGTATTTT

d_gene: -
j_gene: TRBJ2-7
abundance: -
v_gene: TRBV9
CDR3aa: CASSAPATEPYEQYF
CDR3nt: TGTGCCAGCAGCGCCCCTGCGACGGAGCCCTACGAGCAGTACTTC

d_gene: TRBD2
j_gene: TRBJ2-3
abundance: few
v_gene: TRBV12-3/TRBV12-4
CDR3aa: CASSGTSGLRTDTQYF
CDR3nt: TGTGCCAGCAGTGGGACTAGCGGGCTTCGCACAGATACGCAGTATTTT